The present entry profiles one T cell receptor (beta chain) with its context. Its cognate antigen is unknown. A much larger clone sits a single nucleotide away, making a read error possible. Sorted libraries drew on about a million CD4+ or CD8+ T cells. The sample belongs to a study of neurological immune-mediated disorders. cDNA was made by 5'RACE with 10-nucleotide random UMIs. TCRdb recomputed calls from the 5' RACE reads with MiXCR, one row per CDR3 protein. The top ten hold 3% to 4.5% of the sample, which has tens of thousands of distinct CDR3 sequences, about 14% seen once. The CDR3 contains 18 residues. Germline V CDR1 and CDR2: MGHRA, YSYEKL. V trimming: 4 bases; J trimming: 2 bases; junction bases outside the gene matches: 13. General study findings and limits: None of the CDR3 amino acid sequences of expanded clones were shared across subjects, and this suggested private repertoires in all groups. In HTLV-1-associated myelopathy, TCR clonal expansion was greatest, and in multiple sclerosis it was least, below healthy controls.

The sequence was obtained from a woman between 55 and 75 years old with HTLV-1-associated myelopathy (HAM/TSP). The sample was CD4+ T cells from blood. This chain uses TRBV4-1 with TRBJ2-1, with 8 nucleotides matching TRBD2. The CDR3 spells CASSLTYGGDPPYNEQFF. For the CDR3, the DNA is TGCGCCAGCAGCCTTACCTACGGGGGGGACCCACCCTACAATGAGCAGTTCTTC.